The sequence of this T cell receptor beta chain was determined in a study of blood T cells in healthy people across ages. The CDR3 runs to 11 residues. The V gene's germline CDR1 is SGDLS and CDR2 YYNGEE. Alongside a J-beta primer mix, a sample-barcoded 5' primer served in a second PCR lasting roughly 6 to 12 cycles. Each cDNA molecule carried a tag from a template-switch adaptor that contained 12 random nucleotides. MiXCR, run by TCRdb on the 5' RACE reads, gives a single entry per CDR3 protein. The table has more than 1.4 million distinct CDR3 sequences, 40% to 50% seen once. Study outcomes and limitations: Unsorted PBMCs prevented conclusive naive versus antigen-experienced comparison.

Per-sample PBMC isolation yielded at least 6.5 million cells. Turning to this clonotype: Its antigen is undetermined. Germline is not matched at one junction end, which may reflect a read error.

The J gene is TRBJ2-1, the V gene TRBV9, with unresolved D. The specimen sequenced was blood. The source is a woman under 30 in good health. Here the CDR3 reads CACSVYNEQFF. In DNA form, the CDR3 reads TGTGCCTGCAGCGTTTACAATGAGCAGTTCTTC.